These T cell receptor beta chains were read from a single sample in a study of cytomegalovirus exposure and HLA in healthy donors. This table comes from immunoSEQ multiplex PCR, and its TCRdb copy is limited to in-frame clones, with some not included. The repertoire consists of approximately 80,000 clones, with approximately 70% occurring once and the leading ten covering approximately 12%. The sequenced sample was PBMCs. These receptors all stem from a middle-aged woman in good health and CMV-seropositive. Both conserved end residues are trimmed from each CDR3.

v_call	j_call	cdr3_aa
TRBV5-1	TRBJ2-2	ASSLLSGGNTGELF
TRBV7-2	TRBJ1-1	ASSIGWGVEAF
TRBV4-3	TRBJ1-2	ASSPEYAPRGGPPYGYT
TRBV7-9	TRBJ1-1	ASSYQQGIGGEAF
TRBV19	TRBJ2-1	ASSTGPQGGRNFNEQF
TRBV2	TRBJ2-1	ASRQTSGNNEQF
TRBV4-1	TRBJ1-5	ASSQESGVEPQH
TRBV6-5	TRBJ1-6	ASSSGQGNSPLH
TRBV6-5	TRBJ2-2	ASSKSNTNTGELF
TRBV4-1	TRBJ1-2	ASSPDITNYGYT
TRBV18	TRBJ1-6	ASSPSDITNSPLH
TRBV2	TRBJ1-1	ACHRGTEAF
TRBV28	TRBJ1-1	ASSLEQGWNTEAF
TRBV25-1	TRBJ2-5	ASSNDRGPYQETQY
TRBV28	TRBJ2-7	ASRREQGFYEQY
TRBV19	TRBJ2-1	ASSIGGGNRLALNSYNEQF
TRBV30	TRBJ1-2	AWSLQGEGYP
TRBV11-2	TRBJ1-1	ASSLAPESEAF
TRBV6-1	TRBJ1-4	ASSEAGQSYEKLF
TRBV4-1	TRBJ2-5	ASSQYASGGQGNQETQY
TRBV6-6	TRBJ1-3	ASSYGQTGLGNTIY
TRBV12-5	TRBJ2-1	ASGSPETSGDYNEQF
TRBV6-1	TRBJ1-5	ASTSGTVNQPQH
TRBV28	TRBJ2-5	ASSSGTGREETQY
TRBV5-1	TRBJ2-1	ASSLLGESSYNEQF
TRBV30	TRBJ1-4	AWSVRVEKLF
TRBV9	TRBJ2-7	ASSPPNQNEQY
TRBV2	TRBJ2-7	ASSGLSPQGSYRSYEQY
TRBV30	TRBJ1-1	AWSPRQGEMNTEAF
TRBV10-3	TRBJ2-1	AISESGGSSSYNEQF
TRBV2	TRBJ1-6	ASSGGQGNSPLH